This T cell receptor beta chain came from a study of tumor-infiltrating lymphocytes in primary liver carcinoma. Study-wide findings and caveats: About 7-24% of top clones, no more, were shared by all five regions.

Comments on this clonotype: Antigen unknown. This CDR3 is missing its conserved last phenylalanine or tryptophan, likely due to a read error.

From about 19-30 mg of unsorted bulk tissue, DNA and RNA were co-extracted together. Viable tumor cell content exceeded 85% in every tumor sample. From around 500 ng of total RNA, TCR beta-specific cDNA was reverse-transcribed using a constant-region primer. Amplification in three nested multiplex PCR rounds with slightly modified ARM-PCR gave rise to TCR beta libraries. TCRdb called the multiplex PCR reads again in MiXCR, with one record for every CDR3 protein. The sample has approximately 190,000 distinct CDR3 sequences, over 80% seen once. This sequence originates from a man aged 40-49 years with primary liver carcinoma and hepatitis B virus infection. Material: tumor tissue from primary liver carcinoma.

CDR3 residues: CASSLDLGAAQPQHS. The CDR3 coding sequence is TGTGCCAGCAGCTTAGATCTGGGGGCAGCTCAGCCCCAGCATTCT. The rearrangement links TRBV11-3 to TRBJ1-5, with a possible D match to TRBD1 (6 bases). The germline gives CDR1 SGHNT, CDR2 YENEEA. Deletions cut 0 bases from V and 6 bases from J, with 12 bases between. The CDR3 sequence is 15 residues long.